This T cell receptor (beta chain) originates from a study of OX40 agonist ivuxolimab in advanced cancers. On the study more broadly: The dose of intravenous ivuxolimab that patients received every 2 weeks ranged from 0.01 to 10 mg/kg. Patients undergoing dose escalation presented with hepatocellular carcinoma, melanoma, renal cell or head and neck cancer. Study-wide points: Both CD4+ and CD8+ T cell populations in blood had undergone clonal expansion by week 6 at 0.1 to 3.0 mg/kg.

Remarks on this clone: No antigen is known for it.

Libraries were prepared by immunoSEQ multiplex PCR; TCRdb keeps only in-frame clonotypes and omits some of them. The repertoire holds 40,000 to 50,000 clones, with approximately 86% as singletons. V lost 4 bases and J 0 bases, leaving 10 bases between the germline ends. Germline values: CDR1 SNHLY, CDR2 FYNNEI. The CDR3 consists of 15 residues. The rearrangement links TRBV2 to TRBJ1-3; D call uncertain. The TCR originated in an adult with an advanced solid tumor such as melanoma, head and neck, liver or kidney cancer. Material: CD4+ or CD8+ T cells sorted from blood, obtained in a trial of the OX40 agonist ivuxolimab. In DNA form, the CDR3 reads TGTGCCAGCAGTGCCAATAAGAACTCTGGAAACACCATATATTTT. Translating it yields CASSANKNSGNTIYF. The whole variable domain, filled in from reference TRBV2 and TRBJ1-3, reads EPEVTQTPSHQVTQMGQEVILRCVPISNHLYFYWYRQILGQKVEFLVSFYNNEISEKSEIFDDQFSVERPDGSNFTLKIRSTKLEDSAMYFCASSANKNSGNTIYFGEGSWLTVV.